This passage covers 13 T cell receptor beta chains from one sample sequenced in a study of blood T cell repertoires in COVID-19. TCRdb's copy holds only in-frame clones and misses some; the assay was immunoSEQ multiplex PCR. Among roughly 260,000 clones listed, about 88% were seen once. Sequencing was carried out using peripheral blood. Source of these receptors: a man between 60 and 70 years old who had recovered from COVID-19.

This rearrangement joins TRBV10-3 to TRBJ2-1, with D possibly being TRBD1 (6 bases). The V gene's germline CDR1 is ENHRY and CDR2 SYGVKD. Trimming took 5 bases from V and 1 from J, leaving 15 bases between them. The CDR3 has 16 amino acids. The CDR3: CAISNIGTNSYNEQFF. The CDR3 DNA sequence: TGTGCCATCAGTAATATCGGGACAAATTCCTACAATGAGCAGTTCTTC.

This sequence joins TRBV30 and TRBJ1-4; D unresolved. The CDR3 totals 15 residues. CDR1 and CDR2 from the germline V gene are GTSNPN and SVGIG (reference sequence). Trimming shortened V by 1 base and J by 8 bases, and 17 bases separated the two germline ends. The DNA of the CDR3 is TGTGCCTGGAGTGCCCTCGGAAGCGAGAAGGAAAAACTGTTTTTT. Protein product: CAWSALGSEKEKLFF.

This CDR3 reads CSVEPAGNTEAFF. The CDR3 DNA follows: TGCAGCGTTGAACCCGCCGGGAACACTGAAGCTTTCTTT. The genes are TRBV29-1 and TRBJ1-1; D gene uncertain. CDR1 SQVTM and CDR2 ANQGSEA come from the germline V gene. This CDR3 region has 13 residues. Trimming took 2 bases from V and 1 from J, leaving 8 bases between them.

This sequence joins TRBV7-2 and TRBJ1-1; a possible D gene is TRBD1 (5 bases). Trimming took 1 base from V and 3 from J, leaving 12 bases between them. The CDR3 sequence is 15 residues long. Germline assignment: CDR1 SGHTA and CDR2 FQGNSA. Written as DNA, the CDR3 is TGTGCCAGCAGCTTAGTGATCGGGGGGGACACTGAAGCTTTCTTT. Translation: CASSLVIGGDTEAFF.

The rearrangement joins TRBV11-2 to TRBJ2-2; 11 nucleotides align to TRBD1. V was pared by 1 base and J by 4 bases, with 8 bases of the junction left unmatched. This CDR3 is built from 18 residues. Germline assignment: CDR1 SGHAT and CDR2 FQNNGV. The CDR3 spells CASSLVGWTGGGTGELFF. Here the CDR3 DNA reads TGTGCCAGCAGCTTAGTAGGCTGGACAGGGGGCGGCACCGGGGAGCTGTTTTTT.

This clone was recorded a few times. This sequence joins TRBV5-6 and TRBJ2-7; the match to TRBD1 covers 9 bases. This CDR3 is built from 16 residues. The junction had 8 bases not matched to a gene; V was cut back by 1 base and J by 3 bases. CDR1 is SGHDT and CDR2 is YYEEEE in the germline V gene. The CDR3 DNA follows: TGTGCCAGCAGCTTGTGGGTAACAGGGGGCATCTACGAGCAGTACTTC. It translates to CASSLWVTGGIYEQYF.

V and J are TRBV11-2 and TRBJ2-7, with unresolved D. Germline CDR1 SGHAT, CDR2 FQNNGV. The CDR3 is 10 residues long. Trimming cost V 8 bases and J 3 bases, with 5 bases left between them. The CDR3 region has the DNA TGTGCCAGCTCAAACTACGAGCAGTACTTC. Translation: CASSNYEQYF. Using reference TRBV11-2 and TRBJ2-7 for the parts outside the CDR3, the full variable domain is EAGVAQSPRYKIIEKRQSVAFWCNPISGHATLYWYQQILGQGPKLLIQFQNNGVVDDSQLPKDRFSAERLKGVDSTLKIQPAKLEDSAVYLCASSNYEQYFGPGTRLTVT.

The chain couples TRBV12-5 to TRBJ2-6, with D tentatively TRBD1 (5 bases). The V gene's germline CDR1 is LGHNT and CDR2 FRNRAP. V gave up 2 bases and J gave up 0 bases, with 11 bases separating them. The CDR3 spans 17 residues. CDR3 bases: TGTGCTAGTGGTTTGAGAGACAGTACCTCTGGGGCCAACGTCCTGACTTTC. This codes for CASGLRDSTSGANVLTF.

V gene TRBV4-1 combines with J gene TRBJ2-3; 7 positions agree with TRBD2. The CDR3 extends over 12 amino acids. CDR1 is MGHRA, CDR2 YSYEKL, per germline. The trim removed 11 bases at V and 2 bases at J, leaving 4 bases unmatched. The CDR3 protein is CASRGDTDTQYF. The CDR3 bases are TGCGCCTCTCGGGGGGACACAGATACGCAGTATTTT.

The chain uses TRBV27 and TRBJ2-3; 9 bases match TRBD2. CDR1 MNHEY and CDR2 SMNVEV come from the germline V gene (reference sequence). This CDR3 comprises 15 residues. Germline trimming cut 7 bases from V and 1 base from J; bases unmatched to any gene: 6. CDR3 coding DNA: TGTGCCAGCACTCGGTCTAGCGGGGGCACAGATACGCAGTATTTT. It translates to CASTRSSGGTDTQYF.

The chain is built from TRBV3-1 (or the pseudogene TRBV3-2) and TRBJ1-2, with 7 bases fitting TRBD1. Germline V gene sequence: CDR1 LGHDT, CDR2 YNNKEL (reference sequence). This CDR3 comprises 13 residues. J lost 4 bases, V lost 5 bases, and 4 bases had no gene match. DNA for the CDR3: TGTGCCAGCAGCTATACAGGGGTCTATGGCTACACCTTC. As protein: CASSYTGVYGYTF.

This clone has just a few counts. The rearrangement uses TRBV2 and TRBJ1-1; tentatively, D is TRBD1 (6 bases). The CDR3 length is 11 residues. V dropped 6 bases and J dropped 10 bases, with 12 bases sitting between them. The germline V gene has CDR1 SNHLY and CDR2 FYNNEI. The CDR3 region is CASSAQGAAFF. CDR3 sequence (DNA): TGTGCCAGCAGCGCACAGGGAGCAGCTTTCTTT.

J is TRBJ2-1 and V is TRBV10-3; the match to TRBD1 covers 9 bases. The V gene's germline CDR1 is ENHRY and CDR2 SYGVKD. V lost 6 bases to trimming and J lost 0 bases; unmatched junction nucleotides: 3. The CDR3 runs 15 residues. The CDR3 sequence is CAIRGTGSSYNEQFF. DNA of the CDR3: TGTGCCATCAGAGGGACAGGGAGCTCCTACAATGAGCAGTTCTTC.